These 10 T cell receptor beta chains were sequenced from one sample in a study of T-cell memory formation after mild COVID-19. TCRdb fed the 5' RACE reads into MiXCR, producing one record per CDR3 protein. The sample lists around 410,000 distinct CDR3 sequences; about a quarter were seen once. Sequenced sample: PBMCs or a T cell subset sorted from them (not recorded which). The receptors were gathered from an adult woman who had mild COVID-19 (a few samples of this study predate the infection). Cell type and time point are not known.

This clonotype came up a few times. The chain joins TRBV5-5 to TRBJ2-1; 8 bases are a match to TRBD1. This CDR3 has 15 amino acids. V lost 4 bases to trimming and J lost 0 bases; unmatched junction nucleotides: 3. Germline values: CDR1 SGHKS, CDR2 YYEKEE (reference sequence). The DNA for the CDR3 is TGTGCCAGCAGCGTCCAGGGGGCCTCCTACAATGAGCAGTTCTTC. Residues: CASSVQGASYNEQFF.

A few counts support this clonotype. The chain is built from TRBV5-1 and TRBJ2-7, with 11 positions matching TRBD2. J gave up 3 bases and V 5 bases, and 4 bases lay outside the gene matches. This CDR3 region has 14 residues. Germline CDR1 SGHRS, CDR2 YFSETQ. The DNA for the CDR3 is TGCGCCAGCAGGTCGACTAGCGGGGTCTACGAGCAGTACTTC. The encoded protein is CASRSTSGVYEQYF.

CDR3 bases: TGTGCCAGCAGCGCCCGGACAGGGAACACCGGGGAGCTGTTTTTT. Translated, it gives CASSARTGNTGELFF. The chain employs TRBV9 and TRBJ2-2, with TRBD1 matching over 7 bases. Unmatched junction bases numbered 3, after V lost 3 bases and J lost 1 base. In germline, CDR1 is SGDLS, CDR2 YYNGEE. The CDR3 is made up of 15 amino acids.

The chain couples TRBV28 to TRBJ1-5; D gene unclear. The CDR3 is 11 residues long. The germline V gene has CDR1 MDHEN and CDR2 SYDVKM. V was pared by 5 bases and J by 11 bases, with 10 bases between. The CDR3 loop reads CASSLRLAQHF. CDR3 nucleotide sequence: TGTGCCAGCAGTCTGAGACTGGCCCAGCATTTT.

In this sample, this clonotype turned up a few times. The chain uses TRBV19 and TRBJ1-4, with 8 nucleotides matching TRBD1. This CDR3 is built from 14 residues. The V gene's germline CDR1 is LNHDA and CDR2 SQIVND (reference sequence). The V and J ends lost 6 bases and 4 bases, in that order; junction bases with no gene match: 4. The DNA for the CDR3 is TGTGCCAGTAGGCGGACAGGGCTTAATGAAAAACTGTTTTTT. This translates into CASRRTGLNEKLFF.

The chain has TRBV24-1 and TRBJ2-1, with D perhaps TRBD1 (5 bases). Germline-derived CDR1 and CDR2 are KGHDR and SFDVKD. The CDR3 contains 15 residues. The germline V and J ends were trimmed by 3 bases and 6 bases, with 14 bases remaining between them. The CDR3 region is CATSDPGRVLNEQFF. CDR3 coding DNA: TGTGCCACCAGTGATCCCGGCAGGGTGCTCAATGAGCAGTTCTTC.

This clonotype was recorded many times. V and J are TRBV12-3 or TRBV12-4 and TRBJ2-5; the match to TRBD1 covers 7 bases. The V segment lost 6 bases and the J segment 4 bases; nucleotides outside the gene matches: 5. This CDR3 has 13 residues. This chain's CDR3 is CASRATGVETQYF. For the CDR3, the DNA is TGTGCCAGCAGGGCAACAGGGGTAGAGACCCAGTACTTC.

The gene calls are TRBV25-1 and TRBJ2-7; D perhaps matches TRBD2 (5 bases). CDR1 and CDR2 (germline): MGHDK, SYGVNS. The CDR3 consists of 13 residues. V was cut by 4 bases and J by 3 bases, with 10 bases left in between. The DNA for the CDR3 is TGTGCCAGCAGTGTCAGAGAGGGCTACGAGCAGTACTTC. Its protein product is CASSVREGYEQYF.

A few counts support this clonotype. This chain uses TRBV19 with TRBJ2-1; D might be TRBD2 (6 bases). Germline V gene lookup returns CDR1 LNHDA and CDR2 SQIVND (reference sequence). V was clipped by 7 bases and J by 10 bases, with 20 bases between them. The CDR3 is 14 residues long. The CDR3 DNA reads TGTGCCAGTATACCGGCGGGACGGTCGGGGGAGCAGTTCTTC. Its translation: CASIPAGRSGEQFF.

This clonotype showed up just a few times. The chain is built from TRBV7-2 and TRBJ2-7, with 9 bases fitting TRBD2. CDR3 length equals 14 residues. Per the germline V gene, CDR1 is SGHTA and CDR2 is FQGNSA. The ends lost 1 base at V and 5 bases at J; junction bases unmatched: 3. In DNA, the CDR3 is TGTGCCAGCAGCTTAGAAGCGGGAGGCAACGAGCAGTACTTC. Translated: CASSLEAGGNEQYF. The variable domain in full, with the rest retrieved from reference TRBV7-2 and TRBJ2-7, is GAGVSQSPSNKVTEKGKDVELRCDPISGHTALYWYRQSLGQGLEFLIYFQGNSAPDKSGLPSDRFSAERTGGSVSTLTIQRTQQEDSAVYLCASSLEAGGNEQYFGPGTRLTVT.